The 16 T cell receptor beta chains below all came from one sample that was sequenced in a study of OX40 agonist ivuxolimab in advanced cancers. Profiled with immunoSEQ multiplex PCR; TCRdb holds only in-frame clones, not every one. This repertoire shows just under 85,000 clones, over 65% found once; its top ten account for 0.7% to 0.9%. The sample in question was CD4+ or CD8+ T cells sorted from blood, obtained in a trial of the OX40 agonist ivuxolimab. The receptors were gathered from an adult with an advanced solid tumor such as melanoma, head and neck, liver or kidney cancer.

The chain links TRBV11-2 to TRBJ1-2; 8 bases are shared with TRBD1. The CDR3 spans 15 residues. CDR1 is SGHAT and CDR2 is FQNNGV in the germline V gene. The J segment lost 8 bases and the V segment lost 0 bases, leaving 8 bases of the junction unmatched. The CDR3 protein is CASSLDPGQGEGYTF. The CDR3 DNA sequence: TGTGCCAGCAGCTTAGACCCCGGACAGGGTGAAGGCTACACCTTC.

J is TRBJ1-5 and V is TRBV2; 7 positions match TRBD1. CDR1 and CDR2 from the germline V gene are SNHLY and FYNNEI. This CDR3 has 14 amino acids. V dropped 4 bases and J dropped 9; count of bases not matched to a gene: 9. DNA of the CDR3: TGTGCCAGCAGTGTATGGGGACAGCAATCGCCCCAGCATTTT. Its protein is CASSVWGQQSPQHF.

The rearrangement uses TRBV10-3 and TRBJ1-1, with D maybe TRBD1 (5 bases). V was cut by 6 bases and J by 4 bases, with 12 bases left in between. CDR3 length: 13 residues. Looked up from germline, CDR1 is ENHRY and CDR2 is SYGVKD. The CDR3 spells CAIRGGEGTEAFF. CDR3 sequence (DNA): TGTGCCATCAGGGGGGGGGAAGGCACTGAAGCTTTCTTT.

The chain employs TRBV5-5 and TRBJ1-1; possibly TRBD1 for D (6 bases). Deletions cut 0 bases from V and 5 bases from J, with 14 bases between. Germline CDR1 reads SGHKS; CDR2 reads YYEKEE (reference sequence). CDR3 length equals 15 residues. CDR3 sequence (DNA): TGTGCCAGCAGCTTGGTACAGGGTCTACGGACTGAAGCTTTCTTT. This gives the protein CASSLVQGLRTEAFF.

This chain connects TRBV7-9 to TRBJ1-4; maybe TRBD1 (6 bases). Germline lookup yields CDR1 SEHNR and CDR2 FQNEAQ (reference sequence). The length of the CDR3 is 14 residues. Trimming shortened V by 6 bases and J by 7 bases, and 15 bases separated the two germline ends. The CDR3 is CASSDTGRAEKLFF. The CDR3 DNA follows: TGTGCCAGCAGTGATACAGGGAGGGCTGAAAAACTGTTTTTT.

V and J are TRBV30 and TRBJ2-4; D is perhaps TRBD1 or TRBD2 (6 bases each). Germline-derived CDR1 and CDR2 are GTSNPN and SVGIG (reference sequence). This CDR3 has 14 amino acids. The V gene lost 3 bases and the J gene lost 6 bases, with 15 bases spanning the gap. CDR3 sequence: CAWRGGGGGNIQYF. CDR3 coding DNA: TGTGCCTGGAGAGGTGGAGGGGGAGGAAACATTCAGTACTTC. Filled out from reference TRBV30 and TRBJ2-4, the complete variable domain reads SQTIHQWPATLVQPVGSPLSLECTVEGTSNPNLYWYRQAAGRGLQLLFYSVGIGQISSEVPQNLSASRPQDRQFILSSKKLLLSDSGFYLCAWRGGGGGNIQYFGAGTRLSVL.

The genes are TRBV9 and TRBJ1-1; D unresolved. The V gene lost 4 bases and the J gene lost 1 base, with 11 bases spanning the gap. The CDR3 spans 14 residues. Germline CDR1 reads SGDLS; CDR2 reads YYNGEE. The CDR3 loop is CASSTGVGNTEAFF. The CDR3, as DNA: TGTGCCAGCAGCACCGGGGTGGGGAACACTGAAGCTTTCTTT. Full variable domain (outside the CDR3, taken from reference TRBV9 and TRBJ1-1): DSGVTQTPKHLITATGQRVTLRCSPRSGDLSVYWYQQSLDQGLQFLIQYYNGEERAKGNILERFSAQQFPDLHSELNLSSLELGDSALYFCASSTGVGNTEAFFGQGTRLTVV.

This rearrangement joins TRBV4-2 to TRBJ2-1, with 8 nucleotides matching TRBD2. The CDR3 sequence is 14 residues long. Germline assignment: CDR1 LGHNA and CDR2 YNFKEQ. V lost 5 bases, J lost 6 bases, and 6 bases stayed unmatched. CDR3 sequence reads: CASSGAGAGNEQFF. CDR3 coding DNA: TGTGCCAGCAGCGGAGCGGGGGCTGGCAATGAGCAGTTCTTC.

The DNA of the CDR3 is TGTGCCTGGATTAGGCGGGACAGGGGGTCTGAAGCTTTCTTT. It codes for CAWIRRDRGSEAFF. V and J are TRBV30 and TRBJ1-1; 11 bases are a match to TRBD1. Germline CDR1 is GTSNPN and CDR2 is SVGIG (reference sequence). This CDR3 contains 14 residues. Trimming at V came to 4 bases and at J to 6 bases, leaving 7 bases not matched to a gene.

This chain joins TRBV29-1 and TRBJ1-1, with unresolved D. Germline CDR1 reads SQVTM; CDR2 reads ANQGSEA. CDR3 length: 12 amino acids. Trimming cost V 1 base and J 4 bases, with 7 bases left between them. The DNA of the CDR3 is TGCAGCGTTGAAGGGTTTAGCACTGAAGCTTTCTTT. It yields the protein CSVEGFSTEAFF.

V is TRBV7-2 and J is TRBJ2-3; 8 bases are a match to TRBD2. This CDR3 contains 16 residues. V lost 3 bases to trimming and J lost 8 bases; unmatched junction nucleotides: 13. Germline V gene data show CDR1 as SGHTA and CDR2 as FQGNSA. As DNA, the CDR3 is TGTGCCAGCAGCTTCTTCGGGGGGGCCCGTGTGGGTACGCAGTATTTT. Its translation: CASSFFGGARVGTQYF.

The chain recombines TRBV7-2 with TRBJ2-5; D is perhaps TRBD2 (6 bases). V shed 1 base and J shed 6 bases, with 12 bases lying between them. CDR1 and CDR2 from the germline V gene are SGHTA and FQGNSA. The CDR3 is 14 residues long. DNA of the CDR3: TGTGCCAGCAGCTTAGAGGAGGGTAGGAAGACCCAGTACTTC. It translates to CASSLEEGRKTQYF.

V gene TRBV6-5 combines with J gene TRBJ1-1, with D tentatively TRBD1 (6 bases). This CDR3 is built from 15 residues. Germline values: CDR1 MNHEY, CDR2 SVGAGI. The V gene lost 1 base and the J gene lost 0 bases, with 9 bases spanning the gap. The CDR3 DNA is TGTGCCAGCAGTTACTTAGGGACACTGAACACTGAAGCTTTCTTT. Amino acids: CASSYLGTLNTEAFF.

The V gene is TRBV6-5, the J gene TRBJ2-6; D not resolved. V lost 5 bases to trimming and J lost 0 bases, with 5 bases between them. This CDR3 has 14 residues. Germline V CDR1 and CDR2: MNHEY, SVGAGI. CDR3 DNA: TGTGCCAGCAGTAGATCCTCTGGGGCCAACGTCCTGACTTTC. Protein: CASSRSSGANVLTF.

The chain has TRBV7-3 and TRBJ1-1; TRBD1 agrees at 8 bases. CDR1 and CDR2 from the germline V gene are SGHTA and FQGTGA. The CDR3 spans 18 residues. Germline trimming cut 5 bases from V and 0 bases from J; bases unmatched to any gene: 14. The CDR3 protein is CASSMTGAQGGMNTEAFF. The DNA of the CDR3 is TGTGCCAGCAGCATGACAGGGGCGCAAGGGGGGATGAACACTGAAGCTTTCTTT.

The J gene is TRBJ2-3, the V gene TRBV6-6; a possible D gene is TRBD2 (5 bases). Germline CDR1 and CDR2: MNHNY and SVGAGI (reference sequence). Deletions cut 6 bases from V and 10 bases from J, with 14 bases between. The CDR3 sequence is 12 residues long. CDR3 protein: CASSHTRAAQYF. DNA of the CDR3: TGTGCCAGCAGCCACACGAGGGCGGCGCAGTATTTT.